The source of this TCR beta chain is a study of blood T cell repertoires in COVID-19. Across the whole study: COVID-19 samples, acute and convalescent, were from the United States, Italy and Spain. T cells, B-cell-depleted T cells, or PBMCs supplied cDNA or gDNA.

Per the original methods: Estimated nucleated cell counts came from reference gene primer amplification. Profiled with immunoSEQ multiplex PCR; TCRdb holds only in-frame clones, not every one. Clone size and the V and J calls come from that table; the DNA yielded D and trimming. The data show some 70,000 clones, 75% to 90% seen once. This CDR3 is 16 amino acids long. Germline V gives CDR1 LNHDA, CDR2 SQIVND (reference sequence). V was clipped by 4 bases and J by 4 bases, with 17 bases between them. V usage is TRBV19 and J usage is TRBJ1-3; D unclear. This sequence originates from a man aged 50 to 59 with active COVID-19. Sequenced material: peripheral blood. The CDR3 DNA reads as TGTGCCAGTAGTAAAGGTCGTACAGCCTACGGAAACACCATATATTTT. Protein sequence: CASSKGRTAYGNTIYF.